The rows below give T cell receptor beta chains drawn from one sample of a study of identical twins. In TCRdb, the 5' RACE reads were re-called with MiXCR into one record per CDR3 protein. Of 300,000 to 350,000 distinct CDR3 sequences listed, around an eighth are singletons. This sample was also put to use in a study of yellow fever vaccine responses in identical twins.

The sequencing input was CD8+ T cells sorted from blood. These receptors all stem from a woman younger than 30 in good health. The CDR3 runs from the conserved cysteine through the conserved F or W. The order of the fields is D gene, V gene, J gene, clone size, CDR3 DNA, CDR3 protein. D genes are given only for firm matches. Clone size is stated in some rows and not others, as once, few, many or a class when expanded.

>-|TRBV9|TRBJ1-6|few
TGTGCCAGCAGCGCCTACATAAGCAATTCACCCCTCCACTTT
CASSAYISNSPLHF
>-|TRBV20-1|TRBJ2-7|few
TGCAGTGCTACCGACACCTCTTACGAGCAGTACTTC
CSATDTSYEQYF
>TRBD1|TRBV12-3/TRBV12-4|TRBJ1-5|many
TGTGCCAGCAGTTTGCAGACAGGGAATCAGCCCCAGCATTTT
CASSLQTGNQPQHF
>-|TRBV6-2/TRBV6-3|TRBJ1-2|few
TGTGCCAGCAGTCCGACAGGTCTGGTTGATGGCTACACCTTC
CASSPTGLVDGYTF
>-|TRBV20-1|TRBJ2-7|few
TGCAGTGCAAGCTACGGCGAGCAGTACTTC
CSASYGEQYF
>TRBD1|TRBV6-5|TRBJ2-5|-
TGTGCCAGCAGTTCTACACGGGACAGGGGGGAGACCCAGTACTTC
CASSSTRDRGETQYF
>TRBD2|TRBV29-1|TRBJ2-1|-
TGCAGCGTCCTAGGACTAGCGGGAGTGTTCTACAATGAGCAGTTCTTC
CSVLGLAGVFYNEQFF
>TRBD1|TRBV3-1|TRBJ1-1|-
TGTGCCAGCAGCCCACAGGGGGCAGGTACTGAAGCTTTCTTT
CASSPQGAGTEAFF
>-|TRBV4-1|TRBJ1-1|few
TGCGCCAGCAGCCCAGGGCCGGTCGGACTCAAGAACACTGAAGCTTTCTTT
CASSPGPVGLKNTEAFF
>-|TRBV24-1|TRBJ2-5|-
TGTGCCACCAGTGACTCGGGGTCGGTAGTAGAGACCCAGTACTTC
CATSDSGSVVETQYF
>-|TRBV5-1|TRBJ1-1|-
TGCGCCAGCAGCTTATTGTTCAGGTCCGACGGTGAAGCTTTCTTT
CASSLLFRSDGEAFF
>TRBD1|TRBV20-1|TRBJ2-1|many
TGCAGTGCTAGAGTACCGGGACAGGGATTCTACAATGAGCAGTTCTTC
CSARVPGQGFYNEQFF
>-|TRBV5-1|TRBJ2-3|many
TGCGCCAGCAGCTTGGCACATACGCAGTATTTT
CASSLAHTQYF
>TRBD2|TRBV20-1|TRBJ2-1|many
TGCAGTGCTAGTCTAATGGGACTAGAAGTCGGTGAGCAGTTCTTC
CSASLMGLEVGEQFF
>TRBD1|TRBV2|TRBJ2-1|few
TGTGCCAGCAGGGACCGGGACAGAAAGTTCTTC
CASRDRDRKFF
>TRBD2|TRBV7-8|TRBJ2-5|-
TGTGCCAGCAGCGTGGGACTAGCAGTCCAAGAGACCCAGTACTTC
CASSVGLAVQETQYF
>-|TRBV3-1|TRBJ1-1|-
TGTGCCAGCAGGGCAGAGACGTTGAACACTGAAGCTTTCTTT
CASRAETLNTEAFF
>-|TRBV20-1|TRBJ2-1|-
TGCAGTGCAAACAGCAATGAGCAGTTCTTC
CSANSNEQFF
>-|TRBV3-1|TRBJ2-7|-
TGTGCCACCTCCCAAGCCCTACCCCTTGACAGTTTCTCCTACGAGCAGTACTTC
CATSQALPLDSFSYEQYF
>-|TRBV4-1|TRBJ1-5|many
TGCGCCAGCAGCCAAGTCAGACATAATCAGCCCCAGCATTTT
CASSQVRHNQPQHF
>-|TRBV6-1|TRBJ2-5|-
TGTGCCAGCACGGACTTGGGAGGGGGCAGTGAGACCCAGTACTTC
CASTDLGGGSETQYF
>-|TRBV13|TRBJ2-2|few
TGTGCCAGCCTCTCGGGAAACACCGGGGAGCTGTTTTTT
CASLSGNTGELFF